This TCR beta chain was profiled in a study of post-analysis software for immune sequencing data. Whole-study findings and limits: Among multiple sclerosis patients, normalized Chao1 diversity was significantly below that of controls.

cDNA libraries of TCR beta carried unique molecular identifiers. T cells numbering about 0.85 to 11 million yielded cDNA molecules that totaled roughly 500,000. TCRdb redid the calling of the PCR reads with MiXCR, one entry per CDR3 protein. The table includes roughly 150,000 distinct CDR3 sequences, around 36% detected once. To note about this clonotype: Antigen: not known.

The germline CDR1 and CDR2 sequences are SGHVS and FQNEAQ. CDR3 length: 15 amino acids. Trimming took 2 bases from V and 5 from J, leaving 16 bases between them. The J gene is TRBJ2-7, the V gene TRBV7-8; a possible D gene is TRBD2 (5 bases). This TCR was sampled from a girl aged 10 to 17 with multiple sclerosis. Sequencing was performed on blood, taken after autologous hematopoietic stem cell transplantation. CDR3 nucleotide sequence: TGTGCCAGCAGCTTATGGGCTAGCTACACGCACGAGCAGTACTTC. The encoded protein is CASSLWASYTHEQYF.